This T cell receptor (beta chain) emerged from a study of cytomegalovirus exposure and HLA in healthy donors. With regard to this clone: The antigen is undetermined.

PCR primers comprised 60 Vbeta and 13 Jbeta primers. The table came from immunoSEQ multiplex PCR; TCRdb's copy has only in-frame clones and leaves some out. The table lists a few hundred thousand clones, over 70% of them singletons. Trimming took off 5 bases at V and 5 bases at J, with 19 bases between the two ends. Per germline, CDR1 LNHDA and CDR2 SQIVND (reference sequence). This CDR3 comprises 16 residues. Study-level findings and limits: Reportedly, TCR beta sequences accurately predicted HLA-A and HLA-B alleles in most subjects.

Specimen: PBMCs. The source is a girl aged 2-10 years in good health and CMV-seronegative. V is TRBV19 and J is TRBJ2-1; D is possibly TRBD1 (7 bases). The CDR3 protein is CASSPPRTGGNNEQFF. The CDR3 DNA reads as TGTGCCAGTAGTCCCCCGAGGACAGGCGGGAACAATGAGCAGTTCTTC.